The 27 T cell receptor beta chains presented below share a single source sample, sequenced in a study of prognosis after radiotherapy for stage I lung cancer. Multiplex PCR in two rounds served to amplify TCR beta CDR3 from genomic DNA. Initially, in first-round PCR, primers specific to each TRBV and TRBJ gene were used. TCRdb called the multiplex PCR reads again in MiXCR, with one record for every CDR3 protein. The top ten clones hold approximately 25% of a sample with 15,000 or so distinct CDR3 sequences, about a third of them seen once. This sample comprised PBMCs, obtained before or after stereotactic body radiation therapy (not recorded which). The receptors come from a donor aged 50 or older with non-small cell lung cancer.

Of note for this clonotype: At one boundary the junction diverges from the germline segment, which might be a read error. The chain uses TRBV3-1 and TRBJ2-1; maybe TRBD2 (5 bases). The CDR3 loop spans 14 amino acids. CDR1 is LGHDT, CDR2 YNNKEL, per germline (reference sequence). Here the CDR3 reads CASRQEARGNEQFF. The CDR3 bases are TGTGCCAGCAGACAAGAAGCTCGGGGCAATGAGCAGTTCTTC.

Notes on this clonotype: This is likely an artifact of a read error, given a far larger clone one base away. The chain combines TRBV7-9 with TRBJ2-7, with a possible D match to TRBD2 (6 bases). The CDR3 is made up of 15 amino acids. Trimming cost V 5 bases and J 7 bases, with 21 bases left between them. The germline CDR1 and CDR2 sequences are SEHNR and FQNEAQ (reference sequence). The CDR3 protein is CASSPGLSGVGEQYF. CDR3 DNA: TGTGCCAGCAGCCCGGGCCTATCGGGAGTGGGTGAGCAGTACTTC.

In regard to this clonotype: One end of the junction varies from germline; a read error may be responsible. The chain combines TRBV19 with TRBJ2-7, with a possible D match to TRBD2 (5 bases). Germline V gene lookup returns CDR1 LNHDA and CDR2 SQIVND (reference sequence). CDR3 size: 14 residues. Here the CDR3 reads CASSTEGGSYEHYF. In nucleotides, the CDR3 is TGTGCCAGTAGTACCGAGGGTGGATCCTACGAGCATTACTTC. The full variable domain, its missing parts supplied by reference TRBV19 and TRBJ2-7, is DGGITQSPKYLFRKEGQNVTLSCEQNLNHDAMYWYRQDPGQGLRLIYYSQIVNDFQKGDIAEGYSVSREKKESFPLTVTSAQKNPTAFYLCASSTEGGSYEHYFGPGTRLTVT.

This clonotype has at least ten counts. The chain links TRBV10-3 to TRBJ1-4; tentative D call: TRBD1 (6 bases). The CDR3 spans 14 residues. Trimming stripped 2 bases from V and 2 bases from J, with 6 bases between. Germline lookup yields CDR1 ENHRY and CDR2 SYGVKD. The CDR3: CAISERGTNEKLFF. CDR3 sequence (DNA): TGTGCCATCAGTGAGAGGGGGACTAATGAAAAACTGTTTTTT.

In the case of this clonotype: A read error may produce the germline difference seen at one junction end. CDR3 bases: TGTGCCAGCAGCTTGCTAGCGGGAGAGGCTGGCCAAGAGACCAAGTACTTC. The encoded protein is CASSLLAGEAGQETKYF. V gene TRBV5-1 combines with J gene TRBJ2-5, with 10 bases that match TRBD2. There are 17 residues in the CDR3. Germline CDR1 is SGHRS and CDR2 is YFSETQ.

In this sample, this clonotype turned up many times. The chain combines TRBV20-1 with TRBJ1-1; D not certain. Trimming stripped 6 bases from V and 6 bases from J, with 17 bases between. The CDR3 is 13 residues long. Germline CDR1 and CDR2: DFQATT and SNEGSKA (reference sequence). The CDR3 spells CSAPGLWGAEAFF. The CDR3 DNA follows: TGCAGTGCACCTGGGCTGTGGGGTGCTGAAGCTTTCTTT.

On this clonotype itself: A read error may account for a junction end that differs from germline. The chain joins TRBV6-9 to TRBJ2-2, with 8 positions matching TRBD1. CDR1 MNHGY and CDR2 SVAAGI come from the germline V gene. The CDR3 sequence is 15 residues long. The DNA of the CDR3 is TGTTCCAGCAGACCCGGGACAGGCGACACCGTGGAGCTGTTTTTT. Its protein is CSSRPGTGDTVELFF.

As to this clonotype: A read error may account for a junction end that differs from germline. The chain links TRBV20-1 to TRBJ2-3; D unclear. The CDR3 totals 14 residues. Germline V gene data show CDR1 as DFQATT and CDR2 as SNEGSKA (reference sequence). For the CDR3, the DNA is TGCAGTGCTAGAAGACAAGCTAGAACAGATAAGCAGTATTTT. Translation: CSARRQARTDKQYF.

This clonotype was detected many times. This CDR3 reads CASTFQGTVNSPLHF. CDR3 coding DNA: TGTGCCAGCACCTTCCAGGGGACGGTTAATTCACCCCTCCACTTT. The chain combines TRBV2 with TRBJ1-6, with D maybe TRBD1 (6 bases). This CDR3 region has 15 residues. Germline V gene sequence: CDR1 SNHLY, CDR2 FYNNEI. V was cut by 7 bases and J by 6 bases, with 16 bases left in between.

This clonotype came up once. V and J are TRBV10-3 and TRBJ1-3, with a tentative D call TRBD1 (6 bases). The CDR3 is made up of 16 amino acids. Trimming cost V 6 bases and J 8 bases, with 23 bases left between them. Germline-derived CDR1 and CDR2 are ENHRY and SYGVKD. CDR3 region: CAIRAGRSRGGDTIYF. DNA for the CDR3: TGTGCCATCAGAGCGGGACGGTCTCGAGGGGGAGACACCATATATTTT.

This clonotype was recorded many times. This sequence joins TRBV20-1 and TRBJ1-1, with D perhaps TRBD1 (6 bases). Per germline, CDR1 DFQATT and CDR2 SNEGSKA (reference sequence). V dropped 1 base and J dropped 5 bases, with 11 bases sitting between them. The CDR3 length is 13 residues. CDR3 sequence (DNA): TGCAGTGCTAGAGGGGGGGCGCGGACTGAAGCTTTCTTT. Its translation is CSARGGARTEAFF.

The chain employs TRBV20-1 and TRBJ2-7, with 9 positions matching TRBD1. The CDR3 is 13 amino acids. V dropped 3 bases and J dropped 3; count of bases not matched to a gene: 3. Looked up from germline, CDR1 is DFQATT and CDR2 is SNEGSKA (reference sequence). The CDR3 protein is CSARGQGVYEQYF. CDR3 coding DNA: TGCAGTGCTAGGGGACAGGGAGTCTACGAGCAGTACTTC.

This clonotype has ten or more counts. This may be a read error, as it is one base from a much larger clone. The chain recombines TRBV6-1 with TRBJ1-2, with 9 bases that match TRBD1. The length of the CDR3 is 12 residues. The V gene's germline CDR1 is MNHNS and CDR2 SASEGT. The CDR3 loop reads CASTGGGYGHTF. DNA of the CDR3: TGTGCCAGTACAGGGGGCGGGTATGGCCACACCTTC.

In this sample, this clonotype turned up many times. CDR3 loop: CASSSSGLRGVDEQYF. The CDR3 nucleotides are TGTGCCAGCAGTTCCTCGGGACTCCGGGGGGTAGACGAGCAGTACTTC. The chain links TRBV28 to TRBJ2-7; 7 bases are shared with TRBD2. J lost 5 bases, V lost 4 bases, and 14 bases had no gene match. This CDR3 region has 16 residues. Looked up from germline, CDR1 is MDHEN and CDR2 is SYDVKM.

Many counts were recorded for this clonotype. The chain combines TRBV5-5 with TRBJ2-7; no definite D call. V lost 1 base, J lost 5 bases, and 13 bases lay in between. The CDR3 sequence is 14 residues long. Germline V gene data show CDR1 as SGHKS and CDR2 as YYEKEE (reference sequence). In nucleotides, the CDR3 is TGTGCCAGCAGCTTGCGTACCAGTCTCGACGAGCAGTACTTC. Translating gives CASSLRTSLDEQYF.

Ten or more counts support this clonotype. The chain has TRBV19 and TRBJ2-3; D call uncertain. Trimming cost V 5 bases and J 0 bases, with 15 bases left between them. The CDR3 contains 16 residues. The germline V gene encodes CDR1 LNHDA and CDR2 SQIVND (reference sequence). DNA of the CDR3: TGTGCCAGTAGTCAAGCAGGTCCGGCTAGCACAGATACGCAGTATTTT. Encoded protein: CASSQAGPASTDTQYF.

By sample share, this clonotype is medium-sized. The CDR3 loop reads CASRRDRERLAGGDEQFF. As DNA, the CDR3 is TGTGCCAGCAGGCGGGACCGGGAACGACTAGCGGGAGGCGATGAGCAGTTCTTC. The chain joins TRBV7-2 to TRBJ2-1, with 13 nucleotides matching TRBD2. CDR3 size: 18 residues. Per germline, CDR1 SGHTA and CDR2 FQGNSA. V lost 6 bases to trimming and J lost 8 bases; unmatched junction nucleotides: 16.

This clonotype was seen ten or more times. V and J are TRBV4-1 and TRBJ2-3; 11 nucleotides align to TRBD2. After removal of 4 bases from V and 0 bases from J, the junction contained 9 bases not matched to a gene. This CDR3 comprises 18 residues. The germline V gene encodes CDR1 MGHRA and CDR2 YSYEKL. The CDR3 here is CASSRDSGRAPSTDTQYF. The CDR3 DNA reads TGCGCCAGCAGCCGCGATAGCGGGAGGGCCCCTAGCACAGATACGCAGTATTTT.

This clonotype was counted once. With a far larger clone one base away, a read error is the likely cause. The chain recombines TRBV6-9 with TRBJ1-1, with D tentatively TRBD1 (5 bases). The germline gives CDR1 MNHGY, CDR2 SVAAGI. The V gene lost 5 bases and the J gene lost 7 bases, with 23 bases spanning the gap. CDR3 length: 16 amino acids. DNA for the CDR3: TGTGCCAGCAGTGAATCGACAGCGATTGCGTCTATTGAAGCTTTCTTT. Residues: CASSESTAIASIEAFF.

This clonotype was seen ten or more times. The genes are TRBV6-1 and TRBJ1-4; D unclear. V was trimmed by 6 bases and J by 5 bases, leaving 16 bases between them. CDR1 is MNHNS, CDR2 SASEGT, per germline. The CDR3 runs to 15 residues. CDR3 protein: CASSTGVLGNEKLFF. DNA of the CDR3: TGTGCCAGCAGCACCGGGGTCCTTGGAAATGAAAAACTGTTTTTT.

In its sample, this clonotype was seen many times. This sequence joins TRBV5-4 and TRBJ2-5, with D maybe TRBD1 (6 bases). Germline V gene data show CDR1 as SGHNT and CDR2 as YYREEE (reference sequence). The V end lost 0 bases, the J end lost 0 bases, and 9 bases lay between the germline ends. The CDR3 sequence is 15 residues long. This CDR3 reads CASSLDRDNQETQYF. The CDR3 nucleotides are TGTGCCAGCAGCTTGGACAGGGACAACCAAGAGACCCAGTACTTC.

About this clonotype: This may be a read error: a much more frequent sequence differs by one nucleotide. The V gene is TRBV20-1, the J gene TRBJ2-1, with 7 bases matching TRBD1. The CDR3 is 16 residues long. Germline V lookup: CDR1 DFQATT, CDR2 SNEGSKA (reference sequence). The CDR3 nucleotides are TGCAGTGCTAGAGATTCAGGACAGGAATCCTTCTACGAGCAGCTCTTC. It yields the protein CSARDSGQESFYEQLF.

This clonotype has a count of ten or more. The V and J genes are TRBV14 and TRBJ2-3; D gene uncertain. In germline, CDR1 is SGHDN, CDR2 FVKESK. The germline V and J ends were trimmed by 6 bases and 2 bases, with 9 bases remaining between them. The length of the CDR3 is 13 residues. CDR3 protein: CASSIQHTDTQYF. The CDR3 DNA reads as TGTGCCAGCAGTATCCAGCACACAGATACGCAGTATTTT. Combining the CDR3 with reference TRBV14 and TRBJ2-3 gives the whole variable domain EAGVTQFPSHSVIEKGQTVTLRCDPISGHDNLYWYRRVMGKEIKFLLHFVKESKQDESGMPNNRFLAERTGGTYSTLKVQPAELEDSGVYFCASSIQHTDTQYFGPGTRLTVL.

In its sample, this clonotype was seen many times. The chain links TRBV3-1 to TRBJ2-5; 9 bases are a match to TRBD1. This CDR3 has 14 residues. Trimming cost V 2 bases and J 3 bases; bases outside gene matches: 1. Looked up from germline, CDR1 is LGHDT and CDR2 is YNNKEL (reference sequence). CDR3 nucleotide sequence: TGTGCCAGCAGCCAAAGGACAGGGGAAGAGACCCAGTACTTC. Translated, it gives CASSQRTGEETQYF.

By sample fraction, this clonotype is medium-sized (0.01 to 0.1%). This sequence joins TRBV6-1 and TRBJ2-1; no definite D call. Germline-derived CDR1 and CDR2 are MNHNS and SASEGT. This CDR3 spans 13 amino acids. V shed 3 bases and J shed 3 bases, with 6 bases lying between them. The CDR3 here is CASSEALYNEQFF. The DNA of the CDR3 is TGTGCCAGCAGTGAGGCCCTCTACAATGAGCAGTTCTTC.

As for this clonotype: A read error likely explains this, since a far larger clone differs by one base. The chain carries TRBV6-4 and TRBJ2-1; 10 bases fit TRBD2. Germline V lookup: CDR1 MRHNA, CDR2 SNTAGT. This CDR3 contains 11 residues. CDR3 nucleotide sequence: TGTACCAGCGGGGGGGGCAATGAGCAGTTCTTC. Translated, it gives CTSGGGNEQFF.

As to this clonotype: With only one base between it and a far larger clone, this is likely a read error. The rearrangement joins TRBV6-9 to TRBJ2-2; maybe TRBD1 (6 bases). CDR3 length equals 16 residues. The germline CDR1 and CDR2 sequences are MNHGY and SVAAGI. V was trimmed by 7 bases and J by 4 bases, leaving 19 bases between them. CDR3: CASIDSAGDSTGELFF. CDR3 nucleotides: TGTGCCAGCATTGACTCAGCAGGGGATTCCACCGGGGAGCTGTTTTTT.